This T cell receptor beta chain was found in a study of response to subunit inactivated influenza vaccine. Study-wide results and caveats: Authors suggested each seasonal influenza vaccination recruits few new T cells.

TCRdb reprocessed the RT-PCR reads via MiXCR and lists one record per CDR3 protein. In the table there are some 500,000 distinct CDR3 sequences, 16% of which are singletons. As concerns this clonotype: Its antigen is not known.

CDR1 and CDR2 from the germline V gene are SQVTM and ANQGSEA. The junction had 12 bases not matched to a gene; V was cut back by 4 bases and J by 4 bases. The CDR3 totals 16 residues. The receptor was isolated from a man aged 45 to 70 who received an inactivated influenza vaccine. This chain links TRBV29-1 with TRBJ2-5, with 10 bases lining up with TRBD2. Sequences were derived from CD4+ T cells sorted from PBMCs, sampled 23 months after vaccination. The CDR3 spells CSVAYRRSGGGETQYF. The CDR3, as DNA: TGCAGCGTTGCCTACCGCCGGAGCGGGGGGGGAGAGACCCAGTACTTC.